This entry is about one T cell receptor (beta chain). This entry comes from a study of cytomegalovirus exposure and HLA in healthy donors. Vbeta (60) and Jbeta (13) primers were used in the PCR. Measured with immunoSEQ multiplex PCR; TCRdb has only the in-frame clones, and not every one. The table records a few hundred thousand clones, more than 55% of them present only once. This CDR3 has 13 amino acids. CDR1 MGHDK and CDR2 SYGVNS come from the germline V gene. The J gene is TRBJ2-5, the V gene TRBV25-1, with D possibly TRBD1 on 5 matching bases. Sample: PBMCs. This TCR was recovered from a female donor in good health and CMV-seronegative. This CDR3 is CAAQGTFTETQYF. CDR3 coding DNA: TGTGCTGCGCAGGGCACTTTTACGGAGACCCAGTACTTC.